This entry is about one TCR beta chain. Its antigen is as yet unknown. CDR3 length equals 15 residues. Per germline, CDR1 PRHDT and CDR2 FYEKMQ (reference sequence). Germline trimming cut 6 bases from V and 2 bases from J; bases unmatched to any gene: 6. These data are taken from a study of siplizumab effects on memory and regulatory T cells. Study observations and caveats: About 80-97% of proliferating CD4+ or CD8+ clones had no assignable naive or memory phenotype. Naive T cells seemed more diverse than memory cells; they also seemed major alloresponse contributors. Alloreactive sequences tracing back to unstimulated CD4+ memory cells fell significantly with siplizumab.

Each sample yielded about 96,000 assayed TCR templates. Some clones are missing from TCRdb's copy, which holds only in-frame ones; the method was immunoSEQ multiplex PCR. The data contain about 120,000 clones, 93% of them singletons. V is TRBV13 and J is TRBJ1-4; 7 nucleotides match TRBD1. What was sequenced was non-Treg CD4+ T cells sorted from blood. The source of this sequence is a human donor in good health. CDR3 coding DNA: TGTGCCAGCAGAAAAGGGACAGACACTAATGAAAAACTGTTTTTT. This gives the protein CASRKGTDTNEKLFF.